Listed here are 8 T cell receptor beta chains from one sample, sequenced in a study of control samples from healthy donors and cancer patients. Method: immunoSEQ multiplex PCR; TCRdb's copy keeps in-frame clones and lacks some. The sample lists around 130,000 clones, roughly 90% occurring once. The material sequenced was PBMCs. These TCRs come from a man in his fifties or sixties with head and neck cancer.

V gene TRBV5-6 combines with J gene TRBJ1-1; D remains ambiguous. Germline V gives CDR1 SGHDT, CDR2 YYEEEE. Trimming pared 1 base from V and 1 base from J, leaving 11 bases between. The CDR3 runs to 15 residues. CDR3 bases: TGTGCCAGCAGCTTGACGGGTCTGGGGAACACTGAAGCTTTCTTT. Its translation: CASSLTGLGNTEAFF.

In its sample, this clone was seen once. The chain uses TRBV27 and TRBJ2-7; tentatively, D is TRBD2 (5 bases). Germline CDR1 MNHEY, CDR2 SMNVEV (reference sequence). The CDR3 has 14 amino acids. V was pared by 3 bases and J by 2 bases, with 11 bases between. This CDR3 is CASSLTIGAYEQYF. CDR3 coding DNA: TGTGCCAGCAGTTTGACCATCGGGGCCTACGAGCAGTACTTC.

The rearrangement joins TRBV6-9 to TRBJ1-4; the match to TRBD1 covers 7 bases. The germline CDR1 and CDR2 sequences are MNHGY and SVAAGI. The V gene end was trimmed by 1 base and the J gene end by 8 bases; junction bases not matched to a gene: 7. The CDR3 has 15 residues. Here the CDR3 reads CASSYYGTGVEKLFF. The CDR3 region has the DNA TGTGCCAGCAGTTATTACGGCACAGGGGTCGAAAAACTGTTTTTT.

The rearrangement uses TRBV28 and TRBJ2-1; D is perhaps TRBD1 (6 bases). This CDR3 is 12 amino acids long. Germline V lookup: CDR1 MDHEN, CDR2 SYDVKM. Trimming shortened V by 7 bases and J by 8 bases, and 12 bases separated the two germline ends. The CDR3 loop reads CASKTGSHEQFF. The DNA of the CDR3 is TGTGCCAGCAAAACAGGGAGTCATGAGCAGTTCTTC.

The chain joins TRBV5-1 to TRBJ2-1; weak D call: TRBD2 (6 bases). Trimming removed 0 bases at V and 9 bases at J, with 10 bases between. The germline V gene encodes CDR1 SGHRS and CDR2 YFSETQ. The CDR3 sequence is 13 residues long. CDR3 nucleotides: TGCGCCAGCAGCTTGGAGGGACTGGCTGAGCAGTTCTTC. Encoded protein: CASSLEGLAEQFF.

V gene TRBV2 combines with J gene TRBJ1-2, with a weak D call TRBD1 (6 bases). Per the germline V gene, CDR1 is SNHLY and CDR2 is FYNNEI. V was pared by 3 bases and J by 4 bases, with 9 bases between. The CDR3 has 13 residues. CDR3: CASSDRTVYGYTF. The DNA for the CDR3 is TGTGCCAGCAGTGACAGGACAGTCTATGGCTACACCTTC.

Regarding this clone: Within the sample, other DNA sequences also encode this same CDR3. This chain joins TRBV5-1 and TRBJ2-1; weak D call: TRBD2 (7 bases). V gave up 5 bases and J gave up 0 bases, with 12 bases separating them. Germline lookup yields CDR1 SGHRS and CDR2 YFSETQ. This CDR3 contains 15 residues. In nucleotides, the CDR3 is TGCGCCAGCAGTCTAGGGGGGGGCTCCTACAATGAGCAGTTCTTC. It is translated as CASSLGGGSYNEQFF.

This chain links TRBV18 with TRBJ2-3; possible D gene TRBD2, 5 bases. This CDR3 spans 14 amino acids. Germline loops: CDR1 KGHSH, CDR2 LQKENI. The germline V and J ends were trimmed by 2 bases and 5 bases, with 11 bases remaining between them. Written as DNA, the CDR3 is TGTGCCAGCTCACCAACGGGGTCCGGAGATACGCAGTATTTT. This encodes CASSPTGSGDTQYF.